This note documents a single TCR beta chain sequence. No antigen is known for it. With 1 base removed from V and 2 bases from J, the gap between germline ends came to 12 bases. CDR1 and CDR2 (germline): GTSNPN, SVGIG (reference sequence). CDR3 length: 15 residues. With 60 Vbeta and 13 Jbeta primers, the PCR was carried out. Only in-frame clones appear in the TCRdb table, and some are missing; sequencing was by immunoSEQ multiplex PCR. The repertoire has 50,000 or so clones, around 70% of them found once; the top ten carry 7% to 10%. The data belong to a study of cytomegalovirus exposure and HLA in healthy donors. Overall study findings and caveats: Productive rates of about 87% or about 30% were seen for most TCR beta V segments in an earlier analysis. It emerged from a later analysis that several of the most significant clusters appeared to be linked to common viral pathogens. Later work found most CMV-associated TCR beta chains apparently HLA-restricted.

The sample taken for sequencing was PBMCs. This clonotype originated in a woman aged 45-59 years in good health and CMV-seronegative. The chain employs TRBV30 and TRBJ1-3; D perhaps matches TRBD1 (6 bases). The CDR3 loop is CAWSGLQGAGNTIYF. The CDR3 coding sequence is TGTGCCTGGAGTGGATTACAGGGCGCTGGAAACACCATATATTTT.